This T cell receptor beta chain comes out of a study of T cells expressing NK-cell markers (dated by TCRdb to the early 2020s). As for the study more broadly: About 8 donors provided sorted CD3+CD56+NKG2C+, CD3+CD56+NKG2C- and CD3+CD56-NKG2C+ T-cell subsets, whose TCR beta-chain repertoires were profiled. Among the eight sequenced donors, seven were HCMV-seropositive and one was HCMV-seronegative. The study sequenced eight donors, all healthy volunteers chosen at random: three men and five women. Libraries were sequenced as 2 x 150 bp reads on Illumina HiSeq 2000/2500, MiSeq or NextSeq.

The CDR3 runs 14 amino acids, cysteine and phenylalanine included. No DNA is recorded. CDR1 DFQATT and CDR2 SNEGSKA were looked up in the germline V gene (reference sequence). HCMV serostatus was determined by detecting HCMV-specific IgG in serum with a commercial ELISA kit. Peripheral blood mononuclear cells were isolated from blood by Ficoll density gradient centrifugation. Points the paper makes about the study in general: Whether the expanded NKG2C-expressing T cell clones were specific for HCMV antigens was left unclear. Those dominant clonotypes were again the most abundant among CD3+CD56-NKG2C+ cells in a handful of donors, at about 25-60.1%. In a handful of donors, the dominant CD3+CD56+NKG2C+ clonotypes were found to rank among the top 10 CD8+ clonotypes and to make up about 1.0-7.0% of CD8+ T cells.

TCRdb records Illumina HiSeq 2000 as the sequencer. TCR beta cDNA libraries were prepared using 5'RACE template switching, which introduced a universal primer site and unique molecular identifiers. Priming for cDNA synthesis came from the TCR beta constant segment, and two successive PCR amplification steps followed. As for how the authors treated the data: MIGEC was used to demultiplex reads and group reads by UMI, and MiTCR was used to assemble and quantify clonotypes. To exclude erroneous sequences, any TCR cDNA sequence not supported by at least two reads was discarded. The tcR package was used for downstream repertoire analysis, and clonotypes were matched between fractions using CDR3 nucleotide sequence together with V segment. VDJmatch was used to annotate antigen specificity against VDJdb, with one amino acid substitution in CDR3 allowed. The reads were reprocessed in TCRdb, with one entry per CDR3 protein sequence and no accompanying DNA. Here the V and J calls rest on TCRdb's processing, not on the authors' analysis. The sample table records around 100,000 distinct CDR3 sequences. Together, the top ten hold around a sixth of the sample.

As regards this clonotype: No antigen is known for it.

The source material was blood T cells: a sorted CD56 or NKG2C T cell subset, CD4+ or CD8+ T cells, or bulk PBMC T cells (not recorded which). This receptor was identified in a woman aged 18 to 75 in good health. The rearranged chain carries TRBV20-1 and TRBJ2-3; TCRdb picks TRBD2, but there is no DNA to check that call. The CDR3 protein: CSAGDFARTDTQYF.